The T cell receptor (beta chain) described here comes from a study of cytomegalovirus exposure and HLA in healthy donors. Whole-study results and caveats: A previous analysis found most TCR beta V segments productive roughly 87% or roughly 30% of the time. Cytomegalovirus association was assigned to some 160 TCR beta chains. The analysis excluded some indistinguishable V segments, including TRBV6-2 and TRBV6-3. Accurate prediction of most subjects' HLA-A and HLA-B alleles from TCR beta sequences was reported.

Amplification used 60 Vbeta primers and 13 Jbeta primers. Here immunoSEQ multiplex PCR was the method, and the copy in TCRdb shows in-frame clones only, minus some. Of roughly 120,000 clones listed, roughly 70% are singletons. This clone turned up a few times. Its target is unknown. Per germline, CDR1 MNHNY and CDR2 SVGAGI (reference sequence). The ends were cut back, 2 bases at V and 7 bases at J, with 9 bases in the middle. The CDR3 extends over 14 amino acids. The sequence was obtained from a woman in her thirties or forties in good health and CMV-seronegative. Sample: PBMCs. The rearrangement uses TRBV6-6 and TRBJ1-6; D gene ambiguous. CDR3 in DNA: TGTGCCAGCAGTTACGAGACTGGGAATTCACCCCTCCACTTT. Its protein product is CASSYETGNSPLHF.